The clone carrying this TCR beta chain was seen a few times. The data were obtained in a study of CD8 T cells in Susac syndrome. Control patients had untreated stable or active relapsing-remitting multiple sclerosis by revised McDonald criteria. After extraction with the RNeasy kit, roughly 0.5 to 1 ug of the RNA was reverse transcribed using random hexamers. The amplification used immunoSEQ multiplex PCR on TCR beta CDR3; it spanned 54 Vbeta and 13 Jbeta. TCRdb used MiXCR to reprocess the immunoSEQ multiplex PCR reads, holding one entry per CDR3 protein. The sample yields around 300,000 distinct CDR3 sequences, about nine tenths seen once. The germline CDR1 and CDR2 sequences are SEHNR and FQNEAQ (reference sequence). V lost 6 bases and J 6 bases, leaving 17 bases between the germline ends. The CDR3 covers 14 residues.

The chain couples TRBV7-9 to TRBJ1-2; the D gene is possibly TRBD1 (5 bases). Input material: CD8+ T cells from PBMCs. The sequence was collected from a human donor with multiple sclerosis. The CDR3 loop is CASSPQVARDGYTF. The CDR3 bases are TGTGCCAGCAGTCCACAGGTAGCGAGGGATGGCTACACCTTC. The complete variable domain, with remaining parts taken from reference TRBV7-9 and TRBJ1-2, reads DTGVSQNPRHKITKRGQNVTFRCDPISEHNRLYWYRQTLGQGPEFLTYFQNEAQLEKSRLLSDRFSAERPKGSFSTLEIQRTEQGDSAMYLCASSPQVARDGYTFGSGTRLTVV.